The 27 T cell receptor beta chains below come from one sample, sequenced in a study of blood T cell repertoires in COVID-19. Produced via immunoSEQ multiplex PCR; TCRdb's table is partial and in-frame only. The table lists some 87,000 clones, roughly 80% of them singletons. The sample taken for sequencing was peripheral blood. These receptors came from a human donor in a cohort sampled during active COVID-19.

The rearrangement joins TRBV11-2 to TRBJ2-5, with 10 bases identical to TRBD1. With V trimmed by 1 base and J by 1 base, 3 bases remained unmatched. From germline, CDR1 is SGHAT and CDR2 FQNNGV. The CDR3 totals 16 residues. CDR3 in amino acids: CASSLAGTGVQETQYF. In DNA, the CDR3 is TGTGCCAGCAGCTTAGCCGGGACAGGGGTCCAAGAGACCCAGTACTTC.

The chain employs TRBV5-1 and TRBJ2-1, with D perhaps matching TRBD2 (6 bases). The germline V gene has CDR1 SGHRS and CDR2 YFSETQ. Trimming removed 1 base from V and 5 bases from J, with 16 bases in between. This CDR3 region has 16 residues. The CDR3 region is CASSLPATSWDNEQFF. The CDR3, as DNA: TGCGCCAGCAGCTTGCCAGCGACTAGTTGGGACAATGAGCAGTTCTTC.

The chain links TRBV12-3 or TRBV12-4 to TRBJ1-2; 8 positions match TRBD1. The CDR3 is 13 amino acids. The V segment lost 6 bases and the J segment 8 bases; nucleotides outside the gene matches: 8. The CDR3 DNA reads TGTGCCAGCAGGCGGACAGGGTCTGAGGGCTACACCTTC. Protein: CASRRTGSEGYTF.

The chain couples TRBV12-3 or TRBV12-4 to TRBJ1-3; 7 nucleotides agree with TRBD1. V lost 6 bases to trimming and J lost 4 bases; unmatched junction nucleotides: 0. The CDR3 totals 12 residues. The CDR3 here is CASRDRGNTIYF. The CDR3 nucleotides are TGTGCCAGCAGGGACAGGGGAAACACCATATATTTT.

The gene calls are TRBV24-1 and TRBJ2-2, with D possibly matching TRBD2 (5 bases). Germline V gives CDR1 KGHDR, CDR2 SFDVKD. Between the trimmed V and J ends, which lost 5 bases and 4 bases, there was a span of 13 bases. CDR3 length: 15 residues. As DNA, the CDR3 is TGTGCCACCAGTGTAGGAGGAGGTGCCACCGGGGAGCTGTTTTTT. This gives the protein CATSVGGGATGELFF.

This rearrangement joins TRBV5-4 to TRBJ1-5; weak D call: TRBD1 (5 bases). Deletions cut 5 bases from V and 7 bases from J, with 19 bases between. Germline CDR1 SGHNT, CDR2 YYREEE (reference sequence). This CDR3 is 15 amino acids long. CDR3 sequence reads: CASSSGGSGDQPQHF. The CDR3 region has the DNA TGTGCCAGCAGTAGTGGCGGGTCGGGGGACCAGCCCCAGCATTTT. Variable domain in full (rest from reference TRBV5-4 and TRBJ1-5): ETGVTQSPTHLIKTRGQQVTLRCSSQSGHNTVSWYQQALGQGPQFIFQYYREEENGRGNFPPRFSGLQFPNYSSELNVNALELDDSALYLCASSSGGSGDQPQHFGDGTRLSIL.

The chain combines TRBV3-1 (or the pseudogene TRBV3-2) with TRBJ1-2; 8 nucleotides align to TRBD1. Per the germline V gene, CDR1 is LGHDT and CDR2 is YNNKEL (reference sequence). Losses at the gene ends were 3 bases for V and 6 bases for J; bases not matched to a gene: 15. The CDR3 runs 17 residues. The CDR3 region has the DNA TGTGCCAGCAGCCACCTCACGTCGACAGGGGAAGAGCATGGCTACACCTTC. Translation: CASSHLTSTGEEHGYTF.

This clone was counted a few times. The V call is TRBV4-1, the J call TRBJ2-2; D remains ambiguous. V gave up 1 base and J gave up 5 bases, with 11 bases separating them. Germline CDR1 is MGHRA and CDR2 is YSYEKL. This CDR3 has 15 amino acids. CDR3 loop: CASSQVVLPTGELFF. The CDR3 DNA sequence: TGCGCCAGCAGCCAAGTCGTTCTACCGACCGGGGAGCTGTTTTTT.

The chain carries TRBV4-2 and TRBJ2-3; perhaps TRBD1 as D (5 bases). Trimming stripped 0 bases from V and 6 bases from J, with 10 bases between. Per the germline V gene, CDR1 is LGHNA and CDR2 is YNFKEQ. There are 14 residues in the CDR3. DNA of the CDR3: TGTGCCAGCAGCCAAGATAGGGGAAGGGATACGCAGTATTTT. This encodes CASSQDRGRDTQYF.

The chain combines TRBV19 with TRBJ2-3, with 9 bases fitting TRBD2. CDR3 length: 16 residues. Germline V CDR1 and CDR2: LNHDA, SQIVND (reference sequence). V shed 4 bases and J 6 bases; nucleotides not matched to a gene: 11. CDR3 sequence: CASSTLLAGLADTQYF. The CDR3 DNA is TGTGCCAGTAGTACATTACTAGCGGGCCTCGCGGATACGCAGTATTTT. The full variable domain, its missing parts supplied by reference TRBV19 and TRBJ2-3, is DGGITQSPKYLFRKEGQNVTLSCEQNLNHDAMYWYRQDPGQGLRLIYYSQIVNDFQKGDIAEGYSVSREKKESFPLTVTSAQKNPTAFYLCASSTLLAGLADTQYFGPGTRLTVL.

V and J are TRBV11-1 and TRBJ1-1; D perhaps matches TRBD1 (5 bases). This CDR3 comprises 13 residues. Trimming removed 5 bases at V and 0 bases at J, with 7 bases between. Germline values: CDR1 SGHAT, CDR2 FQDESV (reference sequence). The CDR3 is CASSRQLNTEAFF. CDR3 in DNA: TGTGCCAGCAGCCGACAGCTGAACACTGAAGCTTTCTTT.

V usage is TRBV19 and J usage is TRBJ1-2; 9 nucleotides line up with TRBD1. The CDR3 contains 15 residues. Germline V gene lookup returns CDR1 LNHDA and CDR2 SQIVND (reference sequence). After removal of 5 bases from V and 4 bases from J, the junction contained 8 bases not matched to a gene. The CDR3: CASSPRDRAGYGYTF. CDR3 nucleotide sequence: TGTGCCAGTAGTCCTAGGGACAGGGCTGGCTATGGCTACACCTTC.

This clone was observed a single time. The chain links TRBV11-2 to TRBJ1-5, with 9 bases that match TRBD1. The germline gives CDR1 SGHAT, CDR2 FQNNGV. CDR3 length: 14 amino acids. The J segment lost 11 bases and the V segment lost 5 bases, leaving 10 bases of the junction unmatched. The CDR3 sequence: CASSPQGAEGAQHF. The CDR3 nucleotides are TGTGCCAGCAGCCCACAGGGGGCCGAGGGAGCCCAGCATTTT. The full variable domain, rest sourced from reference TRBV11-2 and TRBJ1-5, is EAGVAQSPRYKIIEKRQSVAFWCNPISGHATLYWYQQILGQGPKLLIQFQNNGVVDDSQLPKDRFSAERLKGVDSTLKIQPAKLEDSAVYLCASSPQGAEGAQHFGDGTRLSIL.

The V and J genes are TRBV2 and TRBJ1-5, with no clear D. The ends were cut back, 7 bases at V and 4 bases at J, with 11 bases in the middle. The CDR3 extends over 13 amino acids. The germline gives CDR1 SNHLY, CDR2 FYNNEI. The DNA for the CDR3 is TGTGCCAGCACTAACGGGGTGAATCAGCCCCAGCATTTT. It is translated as CASTNGVNQPQHF.

The CDR3 DNA sequence: TGTGCCAGCAGTCCACTACAGGGGACCCACGGGTTCTTC. Protein product: CASSPLQGTHGFF. The chain joins TRBV27 to TRBJ2-1; 7 bases fit TRBD1. The V segment lost 5 bases and the J segment 15 bases; nucleotides outside the gene matches: 13. The germline CDR1 and CDR2 sequences are MNHEY and SMNVEV (reference sequence). The CDR3 extends over 13 amino acids.

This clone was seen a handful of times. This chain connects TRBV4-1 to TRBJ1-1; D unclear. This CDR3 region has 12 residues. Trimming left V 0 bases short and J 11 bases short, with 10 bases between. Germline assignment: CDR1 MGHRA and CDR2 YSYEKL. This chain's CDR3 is CASSQESFGAFF. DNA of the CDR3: TGCGCCAGCAGCCAAGAGTCATTCGGGGCTTTCTTT.

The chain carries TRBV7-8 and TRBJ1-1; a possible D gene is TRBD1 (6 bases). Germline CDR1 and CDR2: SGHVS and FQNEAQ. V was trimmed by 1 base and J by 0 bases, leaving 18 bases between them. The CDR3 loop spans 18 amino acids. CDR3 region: CASSLDWGYRDLNTEAFF. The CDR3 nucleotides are TGTGCCAGCAGCTTAGATTGGGGGTACAGGGACCTGAACACTGAAGCTTTCTTT.

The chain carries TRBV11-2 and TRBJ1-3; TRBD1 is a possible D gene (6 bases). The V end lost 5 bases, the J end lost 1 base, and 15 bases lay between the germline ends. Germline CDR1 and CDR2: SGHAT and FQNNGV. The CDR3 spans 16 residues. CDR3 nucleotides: TGTGCCAGCAGCCCCCACCTAACAGGGTCTGGAAACACCATATATTTT. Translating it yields CASSPHLTGSGNTIYF.

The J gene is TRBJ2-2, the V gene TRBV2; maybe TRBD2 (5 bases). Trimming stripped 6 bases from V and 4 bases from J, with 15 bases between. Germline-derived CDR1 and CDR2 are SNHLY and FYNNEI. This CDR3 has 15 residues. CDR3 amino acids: CASSPASRGTGELFF. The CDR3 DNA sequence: TGTGCCAGCAGCCCGGCTAGCCGCGGCACCGGGGAGCTGTTTTTT. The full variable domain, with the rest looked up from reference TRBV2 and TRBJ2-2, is EPEVTQTPSHQVTQMGQEVILRCVPISNHLYFYWYRQILGQKVEFLVSFYNNEISEKSEIFDDQFSVERPDGSNFTLKIRSTKLEDSAMYFCASSPASRGTGELFFGEGSRLTVL.

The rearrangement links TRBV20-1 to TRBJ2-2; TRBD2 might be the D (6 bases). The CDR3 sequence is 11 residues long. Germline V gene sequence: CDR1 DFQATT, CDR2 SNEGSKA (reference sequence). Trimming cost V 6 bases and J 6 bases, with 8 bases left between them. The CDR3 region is CSARLAGELFF. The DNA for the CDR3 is TGCAGTGCGAGACTAGCCGGGGAGCTGTTTTTT.

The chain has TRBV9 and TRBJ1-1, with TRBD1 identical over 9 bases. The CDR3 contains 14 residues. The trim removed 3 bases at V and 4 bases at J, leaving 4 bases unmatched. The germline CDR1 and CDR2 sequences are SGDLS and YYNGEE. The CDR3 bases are TGTGCCAGCAGCGCCAAGACAGGGGGCACTGAAGCTTTCTTT. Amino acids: CASSAKTGGTEAFF.

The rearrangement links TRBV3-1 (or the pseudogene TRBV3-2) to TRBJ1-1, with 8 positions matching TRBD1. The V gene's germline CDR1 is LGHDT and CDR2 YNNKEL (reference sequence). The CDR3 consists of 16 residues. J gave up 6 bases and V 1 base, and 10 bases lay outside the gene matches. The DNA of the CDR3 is TGTGCCAGCAGCCAAGTGGTGGACAGGGCCTTGGCTGAAGCTTTCTTT. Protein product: CASSQVVDRALAEAFF.

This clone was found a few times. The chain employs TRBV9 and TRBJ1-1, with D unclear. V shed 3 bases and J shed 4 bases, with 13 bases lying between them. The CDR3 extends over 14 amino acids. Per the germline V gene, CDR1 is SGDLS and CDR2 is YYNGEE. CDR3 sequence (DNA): TGTGCCAGCAGCGCTGTCGGGATTTCCACTGAAGCTTTCTTT. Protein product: CASSAVGISTEAFF.

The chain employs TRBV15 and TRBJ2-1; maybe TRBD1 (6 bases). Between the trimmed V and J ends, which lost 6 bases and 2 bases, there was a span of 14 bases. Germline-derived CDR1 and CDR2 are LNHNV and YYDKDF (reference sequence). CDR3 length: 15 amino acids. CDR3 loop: CATRANRETYNEQFF. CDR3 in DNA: TGTGCCACCAGGGCTAACAGGGAGACCTACAATGAGCAGTTCTTC.

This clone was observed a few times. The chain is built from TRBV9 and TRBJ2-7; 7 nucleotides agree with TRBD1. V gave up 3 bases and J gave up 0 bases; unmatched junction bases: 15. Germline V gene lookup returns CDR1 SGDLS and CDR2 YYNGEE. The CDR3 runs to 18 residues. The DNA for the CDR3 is TGTGCCAGCAGCGAGCTGCCACAGGGGCCTGGGGTCTCCTACGAGCAGTACTTC. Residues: CASSELPQGPGVSYEQYF.

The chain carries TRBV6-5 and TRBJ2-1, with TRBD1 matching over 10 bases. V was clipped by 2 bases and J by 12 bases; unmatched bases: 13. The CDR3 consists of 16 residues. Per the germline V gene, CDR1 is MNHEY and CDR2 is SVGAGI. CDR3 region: CASSYTWTGGLGVQFF. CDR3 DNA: TGTGCCAGCAGTTACACATGGACAGGGGGGTTGGGAGTGCAGTTCTTC.

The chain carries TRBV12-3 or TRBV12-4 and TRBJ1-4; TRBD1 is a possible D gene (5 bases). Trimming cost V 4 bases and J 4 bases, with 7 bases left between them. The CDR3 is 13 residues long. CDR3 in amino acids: CASSSTVNEKLFF. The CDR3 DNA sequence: TGTGCCAGCAGTTCGACAGTTAATGAAAAACTGTTTTTT.